The sequence of this T cell receptor beta chain was determined in a study of technical replicates of blood from a handful of donors. Trimming took 2 bases from V and 1 from J; bases not matched to a gene: 2. The CDR3 runs to 15 residues. Per germline, CDR1 SGDLS and CDR2 YYNGEE. The repertoire was sequenced with immunoSEQ multiplex PCR; TCRdb's copy has only in-frame clones and lacks some. The sample holds over 85,000 clones, roughly 95% seen once. This clonotype was obtained from a human donor in good health. The chain recombines TRBV9 with TRBJ2-1, with TRBD1 identical over 8 bases. Sequencing was performed on T cells isolated from PBMCs. DNA of the CDR3: TGTGCCAGCAGCGTTCAGGGGGCTTCCTACAATGAGCAGTTCTTC. Protein: CASSVQGASYNEQFF.